The clone carrying this T cell receptor beta chain was observed many times. The antigen is unknown. Under 3 months was the duration of disease in ophthalmopathy patients, who also had a Clinical Activity Score of at least 3 and a NOSPECS grade of at least 4. Patients were excluded because of uncontrolled infection, other autoimmune disease, pregnancy or lactation. Germline V lookup: CDR1 SGHTA, CDR2 FQGNSA. The CDR3 is 16 amino acids. V lost 5 bases, J lost 4 bases, and 11 bases stayed unmatched. These data are taken from a study of T cells in Graves' hyperthyroidism and ophthalmopathy. The wider study: Initial diagnosis, before any treatment, was when peripheral blood was collected. General study findings and limits: Most thyroid clonotypes expanded above 0.001 appeared in blood too.

What was amplified from RNA transcripts were TCR beta CDR3 regions. TCR CDR3 regions were first amplified by RT-PCR with HTBI primers. TCRdb reprocessed the multiplex PCR reads with MiXCR, giving one entry per CDR3 protein. This sample has about 640,000 distinct CDR3 sequences, with less than 25% found just once. This sequence was found in a man between 25 and 39 years old with Graves' ophthalmopathy. Input material: blood. The V gene is TRBV7-2, the J gene TRBJ2-7; TRBD2 matches 10 bases. The CDR3 here is CASSRVGASGSYEQYF. In nucleotides, the CDR3 is TGTGCCAGCAGCCGTGTCGGGGCTAGCGGGAGTTACGAGCAGTACTTC. The full variable domain, completed using reference TRBV7-2 and TRBJ2-7, is GAGVSQSPSNKVTEKGKDVELRCDPISGHTALYWYRQSLGQGLEFLIYFQGNSAPDKSGLPSDRFSAERTGGSVSTLTIQRTQQEDSAVYLCASSRVGASGSYEQYFGPGTRLTVT.